This note documents a single T cell receptor beta chain sequence. Sample treatment: preoperative locoregional IRX-2 cytokine immunotherapy. Samples came from a phase Ib trial of preoperative locoregional IRX-2 cytokine immunotherapy. The data originate from a study of preoperative IRX-2 immunotherapy in early breast cancer. Generated by immunoSEQ multiplex PCR, the TCRdb table keeps only in-frame clones and is missing some. The data hold 95,000 to 100,000 clones, with approximately 90% observed a single time. V gave up 5 bases and J gave up 2 bases, with 7 bases separating them. The CDR3 spans 12 residues. Germline V gene data show CDR1 as SQVTM and CDR2 as ANQGSEA.

Sequenced here: tumor tissue, sampled after IRX-2 immunotherapy. The receptor comes from a human donor with breast cancer. This chain uses TRBV29-1 with TRBJ1-3; D ambiguous. This CDR3 reads CSVHLAGNTIYF. In DNA form, the CDR3 reads TGCAGCGTTCATCTGGCTGGAAACACCATATATTTT.